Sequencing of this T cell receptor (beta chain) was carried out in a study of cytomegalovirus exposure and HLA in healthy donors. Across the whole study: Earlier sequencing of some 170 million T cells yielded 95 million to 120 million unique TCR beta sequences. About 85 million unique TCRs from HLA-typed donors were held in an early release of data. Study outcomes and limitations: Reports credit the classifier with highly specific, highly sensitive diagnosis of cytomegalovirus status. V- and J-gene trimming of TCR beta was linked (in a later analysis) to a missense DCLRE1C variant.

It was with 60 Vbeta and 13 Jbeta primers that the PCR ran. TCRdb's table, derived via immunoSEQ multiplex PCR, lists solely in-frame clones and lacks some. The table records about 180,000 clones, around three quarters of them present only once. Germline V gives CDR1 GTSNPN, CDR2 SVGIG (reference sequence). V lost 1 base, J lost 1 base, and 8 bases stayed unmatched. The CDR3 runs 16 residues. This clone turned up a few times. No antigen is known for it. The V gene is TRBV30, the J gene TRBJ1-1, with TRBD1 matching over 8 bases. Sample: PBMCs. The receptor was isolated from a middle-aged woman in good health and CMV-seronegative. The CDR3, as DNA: TGTGCCTGGAGTGCTGCCTGGGACAGGAGGAACACTGAAGCTTTCTTT. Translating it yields CAWSAAWDRRNTEAFF.